Below, 26 T cell receptor beta chains from the same sample are listed, as sequenced in a study of blood T cell repertoires in COVID-19. Assay: immunoSEQ multiplex PCR; the TCRdb copy retains only in-frame clones and omits some. The data show approximately 100,000 clones, with approximately 91% seen just once and about 6.5% held by the top ten. Sequenced material: peripheral blood. Receptors originate from a woman aged 60-75 years with acute or convalescent COVID-19.

This chain connects TRBV29-1 to TRBJ2-5; no clear D gene. CDR3 size: 11 residues. Trimming cost V 7 bases and J 5 bases, with 11 bases left between them. Germline V gene data show CDR1 as SQVTM and CDR2 as ANQGSEA. For the CDR3, the DNA is TGCAGCGCGGGCCACGGGGAGACCCAGTACTTC. It codes for CSAGHGETQYF.

The V gene is TRBV5-4, the J gene TRBJ1-5; 10 nucleotides line up with TRBD1. CDR3 length: 15 residues. Losses at the gene ends were 4 bases for V and 3 bases for J; bases not matched to a gene: 4. Germline CDR1 is SGHNT and CDR2 is YYREEE (reference sequence). DNA for the CDR3: TGTGCCAGCAGCCCGGGACAGGGGCTCAATCAGCCCCAGCATTTT. Residues: CASSPGQGLNQPQHF.

This clone has more than one count but fewer than ten. V and J are TRBV12-2 and TRBJ2-4; TRBD2 was called by the table and not checked on the DNA. TRBV12-2 is termed a pseudogene. CDR3 length equals 20 residues. CDR3 residues: CASRSPRGLAGGIAKNIQYF. The CDR3 coding sequence is TGTGCAAGTCGCTCCCCCAGAGGGCTAGCGGGAGGGATAGCCAAAAACATTCAGTACTTC.

V and J are TRBV9 and TRBJ1-5; D gene uncertain. Germline loops: CDR1 SGDLS, CDR2 YYNGEE. This CDR3 has 14 amino acids. With 0 bases removed from V and 3 bases from J, the gap between germline ends came to 7 bases. Here the CDR3 reads CASSVAGNNQPQHF. The CDR3 DNA is TGTGCCAGCAGCGTAGCCGGGAACAATCAGCCCCAGCATTTT.

J is TRBJ1-2 and V is TRBV11-3; 7 bases map to TRBD1. J lost 5 bases, V lost 0 bases, and 9 bases had no gene match. Germline V gene lookup returns CDR1 SGHNT and CDR2 YENEEA. This CDR3 is 16 amino acids long. The chain's CDR3 is CASSLDGGTEEYGYTF. CDR3 sequence (DNA): TGTGCCAGCAGCTTAGACGGTGGGACAGAGGAATATGGCTACACCTTC.

V usage is TRBV4-1 and J usage is TRBJ1-5; D may be TRBD1 (5 bases). V was pared by 4 bases and J by 10 bases, with 14 bases between. The germline V gene encodes CDR1 MGHRA and CDR2 YSYEKL. The CDR3 runs to 13 residues. The CDR3, as DNA: TGCGCCAGCAGCCCCCCACGGGGGAATCCCCAGCATTTT. It specifies CASSPPRGNPQHF.

Points on this clone: The same CDR3 also results from other DNA sequences found in this sample. This sequence joins TRBV5-1 and TRBJ1-1; 7 bases agree with TRBD1. The CDR3 runs to 14 residues. Losses at the gene ends were 4 bases for V and 2 bases for J; bases not matched to a gene: 5. Germline CDR1 reads SGHRS; CDR2 reads YFSETQ. The CDR3 here is CASSPGQPNTEAFF. CDR3 DNA sequence: TGCGCCAGCAGCCCGGGACAGCCAAACACTGAAGCTTTCTTT.

V usage is TRBV5-1 and J usage is TRBJ2-7, with 7 positions matching TRBD2. This CDR3 spans 12 amino acids. Germline assignment: CDR1 SGHRS and CDR2 YFSETQ. V dropped 7 bases and J dropped 2; count of bases not matched to a gene: 3. CDR3: CASGTTAYEQYF. The DNA of the CDR3 is TGCGCCAGCGGGACTACTGCCTACGAGCAGTACTTC.

The chain employs TRBV18 and TRBJ2-1; 8 bases match TRBD2. CDR1 is KGHSH and CDR2 is LQKENI in the germline V gene. Losses at the gene ends were 3 bases for V and 8 bases for J; bases not matched to a gene: 3. The CDR3 has 13 residues. The CDR3 sequence is CASSPGLEDEQFF. The CDR3 DNA reads TGTGCCAGCTCACCGGGACTAGAGGATGAGCAGTTCTTC.

This clone was seen a single time. V and J are TRBV7-3 and TRBJ2-7; a weak D match, TRBD2 (5 bases). The germline CDR1 and CDR2 sequences are SGHTA and FQGTGA. There are 14 residues in the CDR3. Deletions cut 4 bases from V and 0 bases from J, with 10 bases between. CDR3 sequence (DNA): TGTGCCAGCAGCTCCCGGGGTTTCTCCTACGAGCAGTACGTC. Encoded protein: CASSSRGFSYEQYV.

The CDR3 sequence is CASSLRGFNTEAFF. CDR3 sequence (DNA): TGTGCCAGCAGTTTAAGGGGTTTTAACACTGAAGCTTTCTTT. The V call is TRBV28, the J call TRBJ1-1; D perhaps matches TRBD1 (5 bases). V lost 2 bases to trimming and J lost 2 bases, with 9 bases between them. The CDR3 has 14 residues. CDR1 is MDHEN and CDR2 is SYDVKM in the germline V gene.

The chain links TRBV7-9 to TRBJ2-5; the D gene is possibly TRBD2 (5 bases). The CDR3 is made up of 15 amino acids. Germline CDR1 SEHNR, CDR2 FQNEAQ (reference sequence). Trimming pared 3 bases from V and 4 bases from J, leaving 15 bases between. The CDR3 here is CASSFALDSGETQYF. CDR3 sequence (DNA): TGTGCCAGCAGCTTTGCACTAGATTCCGGAGAGACCCAGTACTTC.

This clone appeared once. V gene TRBV18 combines with J gene TRBJ2-5, with 8 positions matching TRBD1. The CDR3 has 14 amino acids. The germline gives CDR1 KGHSH, CDR2 LQKENI. Trimming at V came to 2 bases and at J to 5 bases, leaving 4 bases not matched to a gene. For the CDR3, the DNA is TGTGCCAGCTCACCAGTTCAGGGGGCGGAGACCCAGTACTTC. Amino acids: CASSPVQGAETQYF.

The rearrangement links TRBV5-5 to TRBJ1-2; the D is unclear. The CDR3 extends over 14 amino acids. V lost 2 bases to trimming and J lost 8 bases, with 16 bases between them. CDR1 is SGHKS, CDR2 YYEKEE, per germline (reference sequence). In DNA, the CDR3 is TGTGCCAGCAGCTTTCTTCAGGTTGGAAACGGCTACACCTTC. Encoded protein: CASSFLQVGNGYTF.

The chain couples TRBV9 to TRBJ2-1; 15 nucleotides line up with TRBD2. Trimming at V came to 3 bases and at J to 7 bases, leaving 2 bases not matched to a gene. This CDR3 has 15 amino acids. CDR1 and CDR2 (germline): SGDLS, YYNGEE. The CDR3: CASSAGLAGGNEQFF. Written as DNA, the CDR3 is TGTGCCAGCAGCGCGGGACTAGCGGGAGGAAATGAGCAGTTCTTC.

The table lists this clone with a count of one. J is TRBJ2-2 and V is TRBV7-3; D might be TRBD2 (7 bases). The V gene's germline CDR1 is SGHTA and CDR2 FQGTGA. V was cut by 5 bases and J by 4 bases, with 14 bases left in between. The CDR3 totals 15 residues. The CDR3 sequence: CASSPARGGTGELFF. The CDR3 DNA sequence: TGTGCCAGCAGCCCAGCAAGGGGGGGCACCGGGGAGCTGTTTTTT.

This sequence joins TRBV19 and TRBJ2-5, with 12 bases aligning to TRBD2. V trimming: 4 bases; J trimming: 1 base; junction bases outside the gene matches: 4. Looked up from germline, CDR1 is LNHDA and CDR2 is SQIVND (reference sequence). This CDR3 has 16 residues. The CDR3 is CASSRASGRVQETQYF. The CDR3 bases are TGTGCCAGTAGTAGGGCTAGCGGGAGGGTCCAAGAGACCCAGTACTTC.

This clone has just a few counts. This chain links TRBV7-3 with TRBJ1-3; 7 nucleotides agree with TRBD1. The CDR3 is 14 amino acids. J was trimmed by 2 bases and V by 5 bases; bases with no gene match: 3. The V gene's germline CDR1 is SGHTA and CDR2 FQGTGA. The CDR3 sequence is CASSRTGAGNTIYF. CDR3 sequence (DNA): TGTGCCAGCAGCCGCACAGGGGCTGGAAACACCATATATTTT.

The chain is built from TRBV28 and TRBJ2-1, with TRBD2 matching 14 bases. Losses at the gene ends were 6 bases for V and 10 bases for J; bases not matched to a gene: 8. Germline values: CDR1 MDHEN, CDR2 SYDVKM. The CDR3 runs 15 residues. The CDR3: CASSKGTSGSREQFF. DNA of the CDR3: TGTGCCAGCAGCAAAGGGACTAGCGGGAGTCGGGAGCAGTTCTTC.

The chain employs TRBV21-1 and TRBJ1-1; the table's D call, TRBD1, was not checked against the DNA. TRBV21-1 counts as a pseudogene. This CDR3 has 18 residues. CDR3 sequence (DNA): TGTGCCAGCAGCAAAAGTACAGGGGCCCGCCTAAGGGGGACTGAAGCTTTCTTT. The encoded protein is CASSKSTGARLRGTEAFF.

The chain has TRBV20-1 and TRBJ1-1; 7 bases line up with TRBD1. Per germline, CDR1 DFQATT and CDR2 SNEGSKA (reference sequence). The CDR3 has 15 residues. The ends lost 3 bases at V and 1 base at J; junction bases unmatched: 8. This chain's CDR3 is CSASTTGARNTEAFF. CDR3 sequence (DNA): TGCAGTGCTAGTACAACAGGGGCGAGGAACACTGAAGCTTTCTTT.

J is TRBJ1-3 and V is TRBV5-1; 7 positions agree with TRBD1. Germline V gene data show CDR1 as SGHRS and CDR2 as YFSETQ. The V and J ends lost 7 bases and 6 bases, in that order; junction bases with no gene match: 7. CDR3 length: 13 amino acids. The CDR3 loop reads CASRDREENTIYF. The CDR3 bases are TGCGCCAGCCGTGACAGGGAGGAAAACACCATATATTTT.

The chain links TRBV2 to TRBJ2-3; a possible D gene is TRBD2 (5 bases). The germline gives CDR1 SNHLY, CDR2 FYNNEI. The CDR3 length is 13 residues. The V gene lost 3 bases and the J gene lost 8 bases, with 12 bases spanning the gap. As DNA, the CDR3 is TGTGCCAGCAGTGACGGGATCCCGGTTACGCAGTATTTT. The encoded protein is CASSDGIPVTQYF.

Remarks on this clone: One end of the junction is discordant with germline, which a read error may explain. V is TRBV11-3 and J is TRBJ2-3; 9 positions agree with TRBD2. The CDR3 contains 15 residues. Germline CDR1 SGHNT, CDR2 YENEEA. CDR3 nucleotides: TGTGCCGGCAGCTTAGATCGGACTAGCGCAGATACGCAGTATTTT. This gives the protein CAGSLDRTSADTQYF.

This clone was recorded a few times. The chain has TRBV18 and TRBJ2-1, with D perhaps TRBD2 (6 bases). Trimming cost V 2 bases and J 3 bases, with 11 bases left between them. This CDR3 region has 15 residues. Per germline, CDR1 KGHSH and CDR2 LQKENI. For the CDR3, the DNA is TGTGCCAGCTCACCATCCACCGGGAGCTACAATGAGCAGTTCTTC. Protein product: CASSPSTGSYNEQFF.

This chain connects TRBV27 to TRBJ1-1; 8 nucleotides line up with TRBD1. The J segment lost 5 bases and the V segment lost 8 bases, leaving 7 bases of the junction unmatched. The CDR3 covers 13 residues. The germline V gene has CDR1 MNHEY and CDR2 SMNVEV (reference sequence). In DNA form, the CDR3 reads TGTGCCAGCGGATGGACAGGGTTGACTGAAGCTTTCTTT. This sequence encodes CASGWTGLTEAFF.